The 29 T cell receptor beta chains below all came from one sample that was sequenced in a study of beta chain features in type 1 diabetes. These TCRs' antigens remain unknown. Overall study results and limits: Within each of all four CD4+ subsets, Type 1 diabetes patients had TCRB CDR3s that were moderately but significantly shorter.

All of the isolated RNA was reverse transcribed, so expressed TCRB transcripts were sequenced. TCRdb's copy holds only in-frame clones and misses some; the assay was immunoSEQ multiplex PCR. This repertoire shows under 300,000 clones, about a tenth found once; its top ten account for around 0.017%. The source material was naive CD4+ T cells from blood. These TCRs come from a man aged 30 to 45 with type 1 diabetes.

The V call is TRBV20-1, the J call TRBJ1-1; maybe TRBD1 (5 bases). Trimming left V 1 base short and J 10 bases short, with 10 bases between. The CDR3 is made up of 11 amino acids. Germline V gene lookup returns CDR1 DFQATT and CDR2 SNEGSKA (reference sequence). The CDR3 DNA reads TGCAGTGCTAGAGCGCGGGGGAGAGCTTTCTTT. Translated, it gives CSARARGRAFF.

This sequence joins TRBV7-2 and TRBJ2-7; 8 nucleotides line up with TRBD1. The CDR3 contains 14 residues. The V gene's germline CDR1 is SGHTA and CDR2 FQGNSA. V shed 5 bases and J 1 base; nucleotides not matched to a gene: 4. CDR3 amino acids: CASSRRQGSYEQYF. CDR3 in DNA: TGTGCCAGCAGCCGTAGACAGGGGTCCTACGAGCAGTACTTC.

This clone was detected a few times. The CDR3 spells CASSLGQGEGFF. Written as DNA, the CDR3 is TGTGCCAGCAGTTTAGGACAGGGGGAAGGGTTCTTC. The V and J genes are TRBV6-6 and TRBJ2-1; TRBD1 agrees at 10 bases. V lost 4 bases and J lost 15; bases outside the gene matches: 6. CDR1 is MNHNY, CDR2 SVGAGI, per germline (reference sequence). This CDR3 contains 12 residues.

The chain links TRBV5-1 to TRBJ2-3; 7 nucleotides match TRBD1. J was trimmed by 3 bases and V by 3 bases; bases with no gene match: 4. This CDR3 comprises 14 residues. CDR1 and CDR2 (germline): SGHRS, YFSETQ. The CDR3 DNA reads TGCGCCAGCAGCTGGGACAGCCTTACAGATACGCAGTATTTT. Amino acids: CASSWDSLTDTQYF.

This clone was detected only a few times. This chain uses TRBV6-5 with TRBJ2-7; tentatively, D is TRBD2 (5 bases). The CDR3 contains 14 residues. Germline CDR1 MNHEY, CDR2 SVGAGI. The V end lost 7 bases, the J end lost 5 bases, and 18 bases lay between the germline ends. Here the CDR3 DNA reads TGTGCCAGCACCTACGGGGTCCCGAGGCACGAGCAGTACTTC. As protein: CASTYGVPRHEQYF.

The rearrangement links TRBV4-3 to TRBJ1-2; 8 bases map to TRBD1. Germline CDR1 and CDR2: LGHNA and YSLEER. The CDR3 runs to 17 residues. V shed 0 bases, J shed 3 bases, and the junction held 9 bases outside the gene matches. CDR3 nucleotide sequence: TGCGCCAGCAGCCAAGATTTTCGGACAGGGTTTCACTATGGCTACACCTTC. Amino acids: CASSQDFRTGFHYGYTF.

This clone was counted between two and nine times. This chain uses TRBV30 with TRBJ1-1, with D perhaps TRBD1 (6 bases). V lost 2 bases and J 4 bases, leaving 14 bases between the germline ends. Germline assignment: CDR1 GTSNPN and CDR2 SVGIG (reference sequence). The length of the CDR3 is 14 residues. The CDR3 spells CAWSWIGGLTEAFF. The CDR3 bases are TGTGCCTGGAGTTGGATCGGGGGGCTCACTGAAGCTTTCTTT.

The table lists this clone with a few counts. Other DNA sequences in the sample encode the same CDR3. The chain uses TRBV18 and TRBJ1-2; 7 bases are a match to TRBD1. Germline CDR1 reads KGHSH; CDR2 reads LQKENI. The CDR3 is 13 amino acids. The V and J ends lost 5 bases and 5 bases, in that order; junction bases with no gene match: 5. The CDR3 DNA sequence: TGTGCCAGCTCAGGGGACAGAGAGTATGGCTACACCTTC. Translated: CASSGDREYGYTF.

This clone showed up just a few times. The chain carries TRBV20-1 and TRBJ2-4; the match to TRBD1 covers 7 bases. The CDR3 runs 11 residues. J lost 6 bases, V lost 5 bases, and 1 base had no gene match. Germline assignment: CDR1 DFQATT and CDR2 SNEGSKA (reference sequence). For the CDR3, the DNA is TGCAGTGCTCGGACAGGAAACATTCAGTACTTC. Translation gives CSARTGNIQYF.

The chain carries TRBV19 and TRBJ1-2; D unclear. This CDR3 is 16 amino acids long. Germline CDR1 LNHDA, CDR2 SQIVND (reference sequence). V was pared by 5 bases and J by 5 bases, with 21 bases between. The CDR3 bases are TGTGCCAGTAGTCCACGTACGGGGAATTTCCTGTATGGCTACACCTTC. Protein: CASSPRTGNFLYGYTF. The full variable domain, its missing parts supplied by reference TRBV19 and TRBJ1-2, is DGGITQSPKYLFRKEGQNVTLSCEQNLNHDAMYWYRQDPGQGLRLIYYSQIVNDFQKGDIAEGYSVSREKKESFPLTVTSAQKNPTAFYLCASSPRTGNFLYGYTFGSGTRLTVV.

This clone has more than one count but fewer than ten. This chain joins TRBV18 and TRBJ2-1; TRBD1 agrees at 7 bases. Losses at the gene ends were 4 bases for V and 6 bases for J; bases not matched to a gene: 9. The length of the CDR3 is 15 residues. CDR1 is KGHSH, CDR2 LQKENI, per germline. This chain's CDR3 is CASSRQGAQANEQFF. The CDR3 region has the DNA TGTGCCAGCTCACGACAGGGTGCACAGGCCAATGAGCAGTTCTTC. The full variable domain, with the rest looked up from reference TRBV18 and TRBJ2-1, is NAGVMQNPRHLVRRRGQEARLRCSPMKGHSHVYWYRQLPEEGLKFMVYLQKENIIDESGMPKERFSAEFPKEGPSILRIQQVVRGDSAAYFCASSRQGAQANEQFFGPGTRLTVL.

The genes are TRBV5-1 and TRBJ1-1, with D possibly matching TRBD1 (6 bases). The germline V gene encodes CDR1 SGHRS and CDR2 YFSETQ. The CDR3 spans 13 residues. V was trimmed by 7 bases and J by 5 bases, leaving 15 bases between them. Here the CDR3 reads CASSKGGGTEAFF. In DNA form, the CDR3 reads TGCGCCAGCTCCAAAGGGGGAGGGACTGAAGCTTTCTTT.

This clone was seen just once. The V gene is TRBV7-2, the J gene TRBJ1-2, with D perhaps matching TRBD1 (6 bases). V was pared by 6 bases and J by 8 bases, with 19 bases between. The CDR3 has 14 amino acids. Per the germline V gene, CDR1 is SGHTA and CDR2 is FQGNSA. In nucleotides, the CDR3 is TGTGCCAGCAGGTATCACGGGACAAAGCGGGGCTACACCTTC. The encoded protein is CASRYHGTKRGYTF.

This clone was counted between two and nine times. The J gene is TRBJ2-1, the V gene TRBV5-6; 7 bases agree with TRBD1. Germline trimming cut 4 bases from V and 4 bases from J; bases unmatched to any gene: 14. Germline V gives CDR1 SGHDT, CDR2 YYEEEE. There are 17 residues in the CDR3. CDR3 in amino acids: CASSRIRDRGYYNEQFF. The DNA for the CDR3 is TGTGCCAGCAGCCGTATCCGGGACAGAGGATATTACAATGAGCAGTTCTTC.

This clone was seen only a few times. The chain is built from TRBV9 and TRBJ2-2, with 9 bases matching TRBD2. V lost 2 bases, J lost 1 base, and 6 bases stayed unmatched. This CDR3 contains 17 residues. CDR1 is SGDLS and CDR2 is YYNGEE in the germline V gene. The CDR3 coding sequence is TGTGCCAGCAGCGTGCGCGCGGGGGGGCAGAACACCGGGGAGCTGTTTTTT. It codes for CASSVRAGGQNTGELFF.

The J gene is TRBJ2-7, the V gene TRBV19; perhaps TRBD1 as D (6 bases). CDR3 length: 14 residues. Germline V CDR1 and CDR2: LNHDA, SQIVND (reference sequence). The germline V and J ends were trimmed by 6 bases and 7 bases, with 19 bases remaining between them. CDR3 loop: CASRGAGTSLEQYF. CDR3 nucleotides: TGTGCCAGTAGGGGGGCAGGCACGTCGTTGGAGCAGTACTTC.

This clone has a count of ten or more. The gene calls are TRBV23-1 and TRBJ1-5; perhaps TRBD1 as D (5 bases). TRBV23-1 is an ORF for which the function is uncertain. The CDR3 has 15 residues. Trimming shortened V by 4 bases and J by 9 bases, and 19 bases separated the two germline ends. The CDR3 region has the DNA TGCGCCAGCAGTCGGGGGGGGACCGTCCCTCTGCCCCAGCATTTT. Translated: CASSRGGTVPLPQHF.

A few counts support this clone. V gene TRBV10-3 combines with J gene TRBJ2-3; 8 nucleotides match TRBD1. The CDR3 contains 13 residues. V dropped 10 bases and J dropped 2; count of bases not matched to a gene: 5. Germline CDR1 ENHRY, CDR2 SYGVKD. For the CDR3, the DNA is TGTGCCACCCAGGGGGCGCCCACAGATACGCAGTATTTT. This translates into CATQGAPTDTQYF.

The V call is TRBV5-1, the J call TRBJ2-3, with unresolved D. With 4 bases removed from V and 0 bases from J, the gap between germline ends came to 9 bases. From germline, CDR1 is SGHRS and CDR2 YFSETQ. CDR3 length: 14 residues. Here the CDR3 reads CASSTVPSTDTQYF. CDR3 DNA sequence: TGCGCCAGCAGCACGGTCCCTAGCACAGATACGCAGTATTTT.

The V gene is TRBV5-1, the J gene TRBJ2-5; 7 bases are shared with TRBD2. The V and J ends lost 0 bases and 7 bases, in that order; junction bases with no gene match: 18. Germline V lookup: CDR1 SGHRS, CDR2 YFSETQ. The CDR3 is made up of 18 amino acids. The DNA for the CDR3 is TGCGCCAGCAGCTTGGGTTTACTAGCGATCGGGGGGAAGAGGACCCAGTACTTC. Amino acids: CASSLGLLAIGGKRTQYF. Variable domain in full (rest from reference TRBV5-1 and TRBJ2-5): KAGVTQTPRYLIKTRGQQVTLSCSPISGHRSVSWYQQTPGQGLQFLFEYFSETQRNKGNFPGRFSGRQFSNSRSEMNVSTLELGDSALYLCASSLGLLAIGGKRTQYFGPGTRLLVL.

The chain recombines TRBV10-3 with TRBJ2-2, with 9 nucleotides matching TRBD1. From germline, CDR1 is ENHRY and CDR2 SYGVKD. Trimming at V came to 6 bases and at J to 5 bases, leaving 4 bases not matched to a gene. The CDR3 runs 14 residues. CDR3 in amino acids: CAIRDRGGTGELFF. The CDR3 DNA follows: TGTGCCATCAGGGACAGGGGCGGAACCGGGGAGCTGTTTTTT.

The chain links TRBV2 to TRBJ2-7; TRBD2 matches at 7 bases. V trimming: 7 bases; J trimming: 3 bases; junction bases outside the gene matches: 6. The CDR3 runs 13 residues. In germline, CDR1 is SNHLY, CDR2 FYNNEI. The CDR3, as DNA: TGTGCCAGCAAGCCGGGAGGATACTACGAGCAGTACTTC. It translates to CASKPGGYYEQYF.

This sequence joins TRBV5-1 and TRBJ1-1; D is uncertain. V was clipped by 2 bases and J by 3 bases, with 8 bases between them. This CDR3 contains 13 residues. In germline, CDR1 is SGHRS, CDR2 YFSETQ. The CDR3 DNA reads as TGCGCCAGCAGCTTAGGGAGGGACACTGAAGCTTTCTTT. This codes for CASSLGRDTEAFF.

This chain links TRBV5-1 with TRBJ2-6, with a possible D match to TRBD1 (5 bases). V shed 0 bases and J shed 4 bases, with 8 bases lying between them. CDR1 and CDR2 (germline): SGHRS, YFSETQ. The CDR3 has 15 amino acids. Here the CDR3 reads CASSLARAGANVLTF. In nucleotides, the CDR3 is TGCGCCAGCAGCTTGGCCAGGGCAGGGGCCAACGTCCTGACTTTC.

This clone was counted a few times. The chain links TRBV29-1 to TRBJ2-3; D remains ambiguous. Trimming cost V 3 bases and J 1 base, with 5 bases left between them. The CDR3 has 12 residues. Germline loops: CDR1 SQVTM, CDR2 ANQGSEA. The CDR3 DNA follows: TGCAGCGTTGATCAGGGCACAGATACGCAGTATTTT. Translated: CSVDQGTDTQYF.

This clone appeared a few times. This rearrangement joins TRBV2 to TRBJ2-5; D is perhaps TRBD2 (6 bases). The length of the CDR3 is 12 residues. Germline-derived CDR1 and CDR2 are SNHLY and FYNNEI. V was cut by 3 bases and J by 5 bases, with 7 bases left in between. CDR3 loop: CASSEEGETQYF. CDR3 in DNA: TGTGCCAGCAGTGAGGAGGGTGAGACCCAGTACTTC. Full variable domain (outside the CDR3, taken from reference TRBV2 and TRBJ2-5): EPEVTQTPSHQVTQMGQEVILRCVPISNHLYFYWYRQILGQKVEFLVSFYNNEISEKSEIFDDQFSVERPDGSNFTLKIRSTKLEDSAMYFCASSEEGETQYFGPGTRLLVL.

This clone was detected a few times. The CDR3 region has the DNA TGCAGCGTTGTTTTGAGGCATTATGGCTACACCTTC. This gives the protein CSVVLRHYGYTF. The chain couples TRBV29-1 to TRBJ1-2; D is unresolved. Germline V gene lookup returns CDR1 SQVTM and CDR2 ANQGSEA. The CDR3 spans 12 residues. Trimming left V 4 bases short and J 5 bases short, with 11 bases between.

The CDR3: CASSQFRAGGTQPQHF. In nucleotides, the CDR3 is TGCGCCAGCAGCCAATTTCGCGCAGGGGGGACTCAGCCCCAGCATTTT. The rearrangement links TRBV4-3 to TRBJ1-5; TRBD1 aligns across 7 bases. V gave up 2 bases and J gave up 6 bases; unmatched junction bases: 10. The CDR3 contains 16 residues. Germline CDR1 LGHNA, CDR2 YSLEER.

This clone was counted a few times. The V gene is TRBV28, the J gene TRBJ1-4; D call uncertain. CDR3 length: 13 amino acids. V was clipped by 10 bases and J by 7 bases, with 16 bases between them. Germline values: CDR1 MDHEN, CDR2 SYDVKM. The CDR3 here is CATNLEYGEKLFF. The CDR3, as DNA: TGTGCCACAAATCTTGAGTACGGTGAAAAACTGTTTTTT.